This is a list of T cell receptor beta chains from one sample in a study of shared clonotypes between healthy human individuals. Assay used: immunoSEQ multiplex PCR; TCRdb lists only in-frame clones, some missing. The data show approximately 1,500,000 clones, with more than 95% seen just once and approximately 1.2% held by the top ten. Input material: naive CD4+ T cells sorted from blood. The origin of the receptors is a man aged 25-40 years in good health. Each CDR3 is given with its conserved first and last residue. Clone size appears in some rows only: once, few, many, or a class for an expanded clone.

cdr3_length: 14
v_call: TRBV7-9
clone_size: .
j_call: TRBJ1-2
cdr3_aa: CASTQGGARDGYTF

cdr3_length: 13
v_call: TRBV2
clone_size: .
j_call: TRBJ2-5
cdr3_aa: CARKKYLGETQYF

cdr3_length: 13
v_call: TRBV11-3
clone_size: .
j_call: TRBJ2-5
cdr3_aa: CASSPGQQETQYF

cdr3_length: 18
v_call: TRBV9
clone_size: .
j_call: TRBJ2-3
cdr3_aa: CASSAGTSGRAFADTQYF

cdr3_length: 16
v_call: TRBV15
clone_size: .
j_call: TRBJ1-3
cdr3_aa: CATSRDPKGTGNTIYF

cdr3_length: 14
v_call: TRBV5-1
clone_size: .
j_call: TRBJ1-4
cdr3_aa: CASSLTGGGEKLFF

cdr3_length: 12
v_call: TRBV19
clone_size: .
j_call: TRBJ2-7
cdr3_aa: CASSSETYEQYF

cdr3_length: 13
v_call: TRBV10-1
clone_size: .
j_call: TRBJ2-7
cdr3_aa: CASSRGSAYEQYF

cdr3_length: 16
v_call: TRBV11-2
clone_size: .
j_call: TRBJ2-7
cdr3_aa: CASSPRPRTGPYEQYF

cdr3_length: 11
v_call: TRBV12-5
clone_size: .
j_call: TRBJ2-5
cdr3_aa: CASGFKETQYF

cdr3_length: 15
v_call: TRBV7-2
clone_size: .
j_call: TRBJ2-7
cdr3_aa: CASREKGSGTDEQYF

cdr3_length: 15
v_call: TRBV5-4
clone_size: .
j_call: TRBJ1-4
cdr3_aa: CASSPIPEGGEKLFF

cdr3_length: 18
v_call: TRBV29-1
clone_size: .
j_call: TRBJ2-7
cdr3_aa: CSVEDSAASGSPTYEQYF

cdr3_length: 16
v_call: TRBV9
clone_size: .
j_call: TRBJ2-3
cdr3_aa: CASSVGGVAGVHTLYF

cdr3_length: 13
v_call: TRBV10-3
clone_size: .
j_call: TRBJ1-4
cdr3_aa: CASSGTDNEKLFF

cdr3_length: 21
v_call: TRBV7-8
clone_size: .
j_call: TRBJ2-7
cdr3_aa: CASSLVHSGGRWRREDYEQYF

cdr3_length: 16
v_call: TRBV11-1
clone_size: .
j_call: TRBJ2-4
cdr3_aa: CASSRNRELAKNIQYF

cdr3_length: 14
v_call: TRBV6-1
clone_size: once
j_call: TRBJ2-7
cdr3_aa: CASSPPGQGTGQYF

cdr3_length: 14
v_call: TRBV30
clone_size: .
j_call: TRBJ2-5
cdr3_aa: CAWSVPPTSWTQYF

cdr3_length: 14
v_call: TRBV5-1
clone_size: .
j_call: TRBJ2-1
cdr3_aa: CASSDPRGHNEQFF

cdr3_length: 15
v_call: TRBV15
clone_size: .
j_call: TRBJ2-7
cdr3_aa: CATSRDPFGAGEQYF

cdr3_length: 15
v_call: TRBV28
clone_size: .
j_call: TRBJ2-5
cdr3_aa: CASSMGGSYQETQYF

cdr3_length: 14
v_call: TRBV6-1
clone_size: .
j_call: TRBJ2-1
cdr3_aa: CASTRQGAYNEQFF

cdr3_length: 15
v_call: TRBV6-6
clone_size: .
j_call: TRBJ2-7
cdr3_aa: CASSYTVARAYEQYF

cdr3_length: 13
v_call: TRBV10-1
clone_size: .
j_call: TRBJ2-7
cdr3_aa: CASSPGTAYEQYF

cdr3_length: 15
v_call: TRBV6-5
clone_size: .
j_call: TRBJ2-2
cdr3_aa: CASRPGLAATGELFF

cdr3_length: 14
v_call: TRBV10-3
clone_size: once
j_call: TRBJ1-4
cdr3_aa: CATAQTATNEKLFF

cdr3_length: 15
v_call: TRBV2
clone_size: .
j_call: TRBJ1-5
cdr3_aa: CASRRQGIINQPQHF

cdr3_length: 14
v_call: TRBV27
clone_size: .
j_call: TRBJ1-1
cdr3_aa: CASSLGRRNTEAFF

cdr3_length: 13
v_call: TRBV7-9
clone_size: .
j_call: TRBJ2-1
cdr3_aa: CASSFQLADEQFF

cdr3_length: 15
v_call: TRBV28
clone_size: .
j_call: TRBJ2-2
cdr3_aa: CASSLAGVGTGELFF

cdr3_length: 13
v_call: TRBV19
clone_size: .
j_call: TRBJ1-5
cdr3_aa: CATRRDSNQPQHF

cdr3_length: 16
v_call: TRBV5-4
clone_size: .
j_call: TRBJ2-3
cdr3_aa: CASSGRFSRGEDTQYF

cdr3_length: 13
v_call: TRBV19
clone_size: .
j_call: TRBJ1-3
cdr3_aa: CASGVLSGNTIYF

cdr3_length: 13
v_call: TRBV5-6
clone_size: .
j_call: TRBJ2-2
cdr3_aa: CASSPPGIGELFF

cdr3_length: 16
v_call: TRBV7-2
clone_size: .
j_call: TRBJ2-1
cdr3_aa: CASSTRQVIGHNEQFF

cdr3_length: 14
v_call: TRBV29-1
clone_size: .
j_call: TRBJ1-1
cdr3_aa: CSAVRAGGTTEAFF

cdr3_length: 16
v_call: TRBV11-1
clone_size: .
j_call: TRBJ1-1
cdr3_aa: CASSAQGQRKNTEAFF

cdr3_length: 16
v_call: TRBV14
clone_size: once
j_call: TRBJ2-3
cdr3_aa: CASSQEPGLNTDTQYF

cdr3_length: 13
v_call: TRBV19
clone_size: .
j_call: TRBJ2-7
cdr3_aa: CASSTRQTYEQYF

cdr3_length: 12
v_call: TRBV2
clone_size: .
j_call: TRBJ2-5
cdr3_aa: CASDTGSQTQYF

cdr3_length: 15
v_call: TRBV10-1
clone_size: once
j_call: TRBJ2-3
cdr3_aa: CASSAQALGTDTQYF

cdr3_length: 16
v_call: TRBV19
clone_size: .
j_call: TRBJ2-1
cdr3_aa: CASTHRSGSFYNEQFF

cdr3_length: 16
v_call: TRBV18
clone_size: .
j_call: TRBJ2-1
cdr3_aa: CASSLETSTMGNEQFF

cdr3_length: 16
v_call: TRBV28
clone_size: .
j_call: TRBJ2-7
cdr3_aa: CATKSRGRVHGYEQYF

cdr3_length: 13
v_call: TRBV27
clone_size: few
j_call: TRBJ2-1
cdr3_aa: CASSSRLADEQFF

cdr3_length: 12
v_call: TRBV30
clone_size: .
j_call: TRBJ1-1
cdr3_aa: CAWSVLSTEAFF

cdr3_length: 14
v_call: TRBV7-6
clone_size: .
j_call: TRBJ2-7
cdr3_aa: CASSLDPRAYEQYF

cdr3_length: 18
v_call: TRBV28
clone_size: .
j_call: TRBJ1-2
cdr3_aa: CASKSGRREGPRGYGYTF

cdr3_length: 14
v_call: TRBV7-2
clone_size: .
j_call: TRBJ2-5
cdr3_aa: CASSLIRGEETQYF